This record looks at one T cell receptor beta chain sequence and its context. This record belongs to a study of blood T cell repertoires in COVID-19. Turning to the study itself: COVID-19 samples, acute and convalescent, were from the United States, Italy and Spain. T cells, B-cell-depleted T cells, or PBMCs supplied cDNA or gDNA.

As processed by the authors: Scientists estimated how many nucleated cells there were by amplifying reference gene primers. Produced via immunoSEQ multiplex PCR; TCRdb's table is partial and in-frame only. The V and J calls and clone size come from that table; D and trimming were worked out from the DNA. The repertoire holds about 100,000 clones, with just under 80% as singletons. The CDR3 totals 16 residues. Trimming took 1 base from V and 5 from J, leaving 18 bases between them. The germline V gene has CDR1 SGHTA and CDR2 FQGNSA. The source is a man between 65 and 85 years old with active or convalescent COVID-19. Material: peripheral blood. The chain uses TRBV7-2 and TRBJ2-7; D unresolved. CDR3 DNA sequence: TGTGCCAGCAGCTTAGGTTCGGTTCATCTTCGAGACGAGCAGTACTTC. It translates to CASSLGSVHLRDEQYF.